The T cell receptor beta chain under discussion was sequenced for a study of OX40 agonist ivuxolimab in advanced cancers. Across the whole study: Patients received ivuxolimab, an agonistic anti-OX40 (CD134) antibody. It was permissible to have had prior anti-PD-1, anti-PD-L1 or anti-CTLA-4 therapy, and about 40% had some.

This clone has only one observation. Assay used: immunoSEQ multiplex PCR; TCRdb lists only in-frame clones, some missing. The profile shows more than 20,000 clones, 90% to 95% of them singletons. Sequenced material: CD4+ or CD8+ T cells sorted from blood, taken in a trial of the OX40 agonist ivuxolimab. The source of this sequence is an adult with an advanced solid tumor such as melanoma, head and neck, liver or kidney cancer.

CDR3 bases: TGTGCCAGCAGCCAAGCTGGCGTGTCGGGCAGTGGCTACACCTTC. It yields the protein CASSQAGVSGSGYTF. This chain uses TRBV14 with TRBJ1-2; unclear D gene. The V end lost 1 base, the J end lost 7 bases, and 16 bases lay between the germline ends. This CDR3 is 15 amino acids long. Germline V CDR1 and CDR2: SGHDN, FVKESK.